These 31 T cell receptor beta chains were sequenced from one sample in a study of blood T cell repertoires in COVID-19. Repertoires were generated with immunoSEQ multiplex PCR, while TCRdb's copy carries only in-frame clones and drops some. Found here are approximately 500,000 clones, approximately 90% of them singletons; the top ten hold 1.5% to 2%. Sequencing was performed on PBMCs or T cells enriched from blood (not recorded which). The receptors stem from a woman between 35 and 50 years old who had recovered from COVID-19.

Here the CDR3 reads CASSPAGNGYTF. The CDR3 DNA reads as TGTGCCAGCTCACCAGCCGGGAATGGCTACACCTTC. V gene TRBV18 combines with J gene TRBJ1-2; the D is unclear. Germline CDR1 and CDR2: KGHSH and LQKENI. The ends were cut back, 2 bases at V and 6 bases at J, with 7 bases in the middle. The CDR3 totals 12 residues.

The chain recombines TRBV6-5 with TRBJ1-1; TRBD1 agrees at 9 bases. This CDR3 is 15 amino acids long. Germline CDR1 reads MNHEY; CDR2 reads SVGAGI. Trimming cost V 5 bases and J 1 base; bases outside gene matches: 5. The CDR3 protein is CASSRGDRENTEAFF. For the CDR3, the DNA is TGTGCCAGCAGTAGGGGGGACAGGGAGAACACTGAAGCTTTCTTT.

The sample holds one count of this clone. The V call is TRBV19, the J call TRBJ2-6; possibly TRBD1 for D (6 bases). The germline CDR1 and CDR2 sequences are LNHDA and SQIVND (reference sequence). CDR3 size: 16 residues. Trimming cost V 5 bases and J 0 bases, with 11 bases left between them. The DNA of the CDR3 is TGTGCCAGTAGTTTTACAGGGACCTCTGGGGCCAACGTCCTGACTTTC. Translating gives CASSFTGTSGANVLTF.

The rearrangement uses TRBV4-3 and TRBJ1-2, with TRBD1 matching 7 bases. The V gene end was trimmed by 0 bases and the J gene end by 2 bases; junction bases not matched to a gene: 9. This CDR3 region has 17 residues. Germline V lookup: CDR1 LGHNA, CDR2 YSLEER. CDR3 in DNA: TGCGCCAGCAGCCAAGACCTTCACGACAGGGACAACTATGGCTACACCTTC. This sequence encodes CASSQDLHDRDNYGYTF.

This chain uses TRBV4-3 with TRBJ1-2, with D perhaps matching TRBD1 (5 bases). Germline values: CDR1 LGHNA, CDR2 YSLEER. Trimming left V 0 bases short and J 1 base short, with 21 bases between. CDR3 length: 19 amino acids. The CDR3 reads CASSQDMFGRVMGNYGYTF. CDR3 DNA: TGCGCCAGCAGCCAAGATATGTTCGGCAGGGTGATGGGTAACTATGGCTACACCTTC.

V and J are TRBV19 and TRBJ2-2; D perhaps matches TRBD2 (5 bases). This CDR3 region has 15 residues. Germline assignment: CDR1 LNHDA and CDR2 SQIVND (reference sequence). With 1 base removed from V and 3 bases from J, the gap between germline ends came to 9 bases. This chain's CDR3 is CASSIAGVDTGELFF. DNA of the CDR3: TGTGCCAGTAGTATAGCCGGGGTGGACACCGGGGAGCTGTTTTTT.

The chain has TRBV10-1 and TRBJ2-7, with 11 bases matching TRBD2. The CDR3 sequence is 14 residues long. The J segment lost 7 bases and the V segment lost 9 bases, leaving 11 bases of the junction unmatched. Germline CDR1 WNHNN, CDR2 SYGVQD (reference sequence). The CDR3 DNA reads TGCGCCAGGGCCTTTAGCGGGAGGGAGGGGGAGCAGTACTTC. Translating gives CARAFSGREGEQYF.

The chain carries TRBV7-9 and TRBJ2-3, with 11 bases matching TRBD1. Germline assignment: CDR1 SEHNR and CDR2 FQNEAQ (reference sequence). This CDR3 has 16 residues. With 3 bases clipped from V and 2 bases from J, the junction kept 4 bases outside the gene matches. This CDR3 is CASSLGDRGSTDTQYF. DNA of the CDR3: TGTGCCAGCAGCTTGGGGGACAGGGGGTCCACAGATACGCAGTATTTT.

The chain uses TRBV11-2 and TRBJ2-7, with 7 bases lining up with TRBD2. In germline, CDR1 is SGHAT, CDR2 FQNNGV. The CDR3 totals 15 residues. Trimming removed 2 bases from V and 6 bases from J; junction bases left unmatched: 10. In DNA form, the CDR3 reads TGTGCCAGCAGCTTACCGGGGGGACCGGCGGGCGAGCAGTACTTC. Its protein product is CASSLPGGPAGEQYF.

In the case of this clone: The same CDR3 is also encoded by other DNA sequences in this sample. The CDR3 is CASSVGQGSYGYTF. In DNA form, the CDR3 reads TGTGCCAGCAGCGTAGGACAAGGGAGTTATGGCTACACCTTC. The chain joins TRBV9 to TRBJ1-2; D gene ambiguous. The V and J ends lost 0 bases and 5 bases respectively, with 11 bases between them. The germline gives CDR1 SGDLS, CDR2 YYNGEE. This CDR3 comprises 14 residues.

The rearrangement links TRBV18 to TRBJ2-1, with D uncertain. Germline V gene sequence: CDR1 KGHSH, CDR2 LQKENI. The CDR3 runs 16 residues. V was clipped by 6 bases and J by 0 bases, with 15 bases between them. The chain's CDR3 is CASSREIRYSYNEQFF. In DNA, the CDR3 is TGTGCCAGCTCCCGAGAGATCCGATACTCCTACAATGAGCAGTTCTTC.

The gene calls are TRBV15 and TRBJ1-3, with unresolved D. Germline CDR1 LNHNV, CDR2 YYDKDF (reference sequence). The CDR3 has 17 amino acids. V was clipped by 3 bases and J by 8 bases, with 23 bases between them. The CDR3 loop reads CATSSPQLAGAPDTIYF. The CDR3 DNA sequence: TGTGCCACCAGCAGCCCCCAGCTTGCAGGCGCGCCAGACACCATATATTTT.

V is TRBV5-1 and J is TRBJ2-5; 9 positions match TRBD2. Per the germline V gene, CDR1 is SGHRS and CDR2 is YFSETQ. V was pared by 0 bases and J by 4 bases, with 4 bases of the junction left unmatched. CDR3 length: 15 residues. The CDR3 is CASSLALAGRETQYF. The CDR3 nucleotides read TGCGCCAGCAGCTTGGCTCTAGCGGGGCGAGAGACCCAGTACTTC.

The gene calls are TRBV7-9 and TRBJ1-5; D is uncertain. The length of the CDR3 is 13 residues. The ends were cut back, 1 base at V and 6 bases at J, with 7 bases in the middle. Germline lookup yields CDR1 SEHNR and CDR2 FQNEAQ (reference sequence). The CDR3 DNA reads as TGTGCCAGCAGCTTAGTAGGGAGTCAGCCCCAGCATTTT. Encoded protein: CASSLVGSQPQHF.

This clone was seen a single time. The rearrangement uses TRBV28 and TRBJ2-1; the match to TRBD1 covers 8 bases. The trim removed 5 bases at V and 6 bases at J, leaving 9 bases unmatched. CDR3 size: 15 residues. Germline CDR1 MDHEN, CDR2 SYDVKM. The CDR3 reads CASSPGQVSANEQFF. CDR3 bases: TGTGCCAGCAGTCCGGGACAGGTTTCCGCCAATGAGCAGTTCTTC.

This sequence joins TRBV7-9 and TRBJ2-3; D not resolved. The CDR3 is 13 amino acids. Germline V gene lookup returns CDR1 SEHNR and CDR2 FQNEAQ (reference sequence). With 11 bases removed from V and 5 bases from J, the gap between germline ends came to 17 bases. This CDR3 is CALSRQAIDTQYF. As DNA, the CDR3 is TGTGCCCTTAGTAGGCAGGCGATAGATACGCAGTATTTT.

This clone has only one observation. J is TRBJ2-7 and V is TRBV7-2; 12 nucleotides match TRBD2. The CDR3 extends over 15 amino acids. Looked up from germline, CDR1 is SGHTA and CDR2 is FQGNSA. Losses at the gene ends were 5 bases for V and 3 bases for J; bases not matched to a gene: 5. Here the CDR3 reads CASSVQLAGGYEQYF. The CDR3 coding sequence is TGTGCCAGCAGCGTACAACTAGCGGGAGGCTACGAGCAGTACTTC.

This chain uses TRBV11-2 with TRBJ2-2; 10 bases fit TRBD2. J was trimmed by 6 bases and V by 2 bases; bases with no gene match: 3. The CDR3 sequence is 15 residues long. Germline CDR1 reads SGHAT; CDR2 reads FQNNGV. The CDR3 nucleotides read TGTGCCAGCAGCTTATTCAGCGGGAGGGCCGGGGAGCTGTTTTTT. Protein: CASSLFSGRAGELFF.

The chain links TRBV2 to TRBJ2-1, with 9 bases identical to TRBD2. Trimming at V came to 4 bases and at J to 5 bases, leaving 6 bases not matched to a gene. This CDR3 spans 15 amino acids. In germline, CDR1 is SNHLY, CDR2 FYNNEI. CDR3 residues: CASSGEVAGDNEQFF. CDR3 DNA sequence: TGTGCCAGCAGTGGGGAGGTAGCGGGAGACAATGAGCAGTTCTTC. The full variable domain, rest sourced from reference TRBV2 and TRBJ2-1, is EPEVTQTPSHQVTQMGQEVILRCVPISNHLYFYWYRQILGQKVEFLVSFYNNEISEKSEIFDDQFSVERPDGSNFTLKIRSTKLEDSAMYFCASSGEVAGDNEQFFGPGTRLTVL.

The chain has TRBV5-1 and TRBJ1-5; weak D call: TRBD1 (6 bases). V gave up 0 bases and J gave up 7 bases, with 8 bases separating them. The CDR3 length is 13 residues. Germline-derived CDR1 and CDR2 are SGHRS and YFSETQ. The DNA for the CDR3 is TGCGCCAGCAGCTTGGAAGGGGGACAGCCCCAGCATTTT. This gives the protein CASSLEGGQPQHF.

This chain joins TRBV4-1 and TRBJ2-4; maybe TRBD2 (6 bases). Germline loops: CDR1 MGHRA, CDR2 YSYEKL. This CDR3 has 17 amino acids. V shed 0 bases and J shed 0 bases, with 12 bases lying between them. The CDR3 loop is CASSQEGAGLAKNIQYF. CDR3 nucleotides: TGCGCCAGCAGCCAAGAGGGAGCGGGTTTAGCCAAAAACATTCAGTACTTC.

V is TRBV19 and J is TRBJ2-7; tentative D call: TRBD2 (7 bases). V lost 3 bases and J lost 4, with 10 bases in between. This CDR3 contains 13 residues. From germline, CDR1 is LNHDA and CDR2 SQIVND (reference sequence). The DNA of the CDR3 is TGTGCCAGTAGTATCGGGGGGCAGTACGAGCAGTACTTC. It yields the protein CASSIGGQYEQYF.

The rearrangement uses TRBV5-1 and TRBJ2-7, with D tentatively TRBD1 (5 bases). V was shortened by 0 bases and J by 4 bases, with 8 bases between the two germline ends. CDR1 is SGHRS and CDR2 is YFSETQ in the germline V gene. The CDR3 runs to 13 residues. The CDR3 nucleotides read TGCGCCAGCAGCTTGGCCCAGGGATACGAGCAGTACTTC. Its translation: CASSLAQGYEQYF.

The chain is built from TRBV5-6 and TRBJ2-7; TRBD2 is a possible D gene (7 bases). There are 13 residues in the CDR3. CDR1 is SGHDT and CDR2 is YYEEEE in the germline V gene. The V and J ends lost 4 bases and 10 bases respectively, with 18 bases between them. The CDR3 nucleotides are TGTGCCAGCAGCAGGGGGGGATCCCTGAGACAGTACTTC. As protein: CASSRGGSLRQYF.

The chain carries TRBV2 and TRBJ2-5; TRBD2 agrees at 7 bases. Unmatched junction bases numbered 8, after V lost 10 bases and J lost 0 bases. The germline V gene has CDR1 SNHLY and CDR2 FYNNEI. CDR3 length equals 14 residues. The CDR3 reads CATTLAEYQETQYF. The CDR3 DNA follows: TGTGCCACCACCCTAGCGGAGTACCAAGAGACCCAGTACTTC.

This sequence joins TRBV30 and TRBJ1-2; 7 positions agree with TRBD1. The junction had 9 bases not matched to a gene; V was cut back by 0 bases and J by 8 bases. Germline CDR1 reads GTSNPN; CDR2 reads SVGIG (reference sequence). The CDR3 runs to 14 residues. In DNA, the CDR3 is TGTGCCTGGAGTGTACAGGGGCCGGGCTGGGGCTACACCTTC. This gives the protein CAWSVQGPGWGYTF. Combining the CDR3 with reference TRBV30 and TRBJ1-2 gives the whole variable domain SQTIHQWPATLVQPVGSPLSLECTVEGTSNPNLYWYRQAAGRGLQLLFYSVGIGQISSEVPQNLSASRPQDRQFILSSKKLLLSDSGFYLCAWSVQGPGWGYTFGSGTRLTVV.

The CDR3, as DNA: TGCGCCAGCAGCGTCAACAGGGGGCAGAACACTGAAGCTTTCTTT. As protein: CASSVNRGQNTEAFF. This chain connects TRBV5-1 to TRBJ1-1; 9 bases agree with TRBD1. CDR3 length: 15 residues. With V trimmed by 4 bases and J by 1 base, 5 bases remained unmatched. CDR1 is SGHRS, CDR2 YFSETQ, per germline.

V and J are TRBV7-9 and TRBJ1-4; the D gene is possibly TRBD1 (6 bases). Germline values: CDR1 SEHNR, CDR2 FQNEAQ (reference sequence). CDR3 length: 16 residues. V gave up 5 bases and J gave up 6 bases, with 19 bases separating them. CDR3 region: CASSPGAGGSDEKLFF. CDR3 bases: TGTGCCAGCAGCCCAGGGGCCGGGGGGTCCGATGAAAAACTGTTTTTT.

This sequence joins TRBV18 and TRBJ2-2; D is unresolved. V lost 3 bases, J lost 6 bases, and 8 bases lay in between. Germline CDR1 KGHSH, CDR2 LQKENI. CDR3 size: 13 residues. The CDR3 DNA reads as TGTGCCAGCTCACCCTCCCTCCCCGGGGAGCTGTTTTTT. It codes for CASSPSLPGELFF.

The sample holds one count of this clone. The chain is built from TRBV24-1 and TRBJ2-2; TRBD1 matches at 8 bases. CDR1 is KGHDR and CDR2 is SFDVKD in the germline V gene. V was pared by 4 bases and J by 6 bases, with 6 bases of the junction left unmatched. The CDR3 contains 15 residues. The CDR3 DNA is TGTGCCACCAGTGACCCAGCCAGGGGGCCCGGGGAGCTGTTTTTT. It is translated as CATSDPARGPGELFF.

The J gene is TRBJ2-5, the V gene TRBV5-1; 15 nucleotides match TRBD2. This CDR3 has 14 amino acids. The J segment lost 5 bases and the V segment lost 5 bases, leaving 1 base of the junction unmatched. Germline values: CDR1 SGHRS, CDR2 YFSETQ. Here the CDR3 reads CASSGTSGRETQYF. The CDR3 DNA follows: TGCGCCAGCAGTGGGACTAGCGGGAGGGAGACCCAGTACTTC.